This T cell receptor beta chain comes out of a study of beta chain features in type 1 diabetes. V was pared by 5 bases and J by 4 bases, with 15 bases between. From germline, CDR1 is MNHEY and CDR2 SMNVEV (reference sequence). The CDR3 consists of 15 residues. Findings and limits, study-wide: Although PCR might favor shorter templates, it would do so equally in patients and controls. TCRB CDR3s were moderately but significantly shorter in Type 1 diabetes patients in all four CD4+ subsets.

Worth noting for this clone: What it binds is unknown.

Every bit of the isolated RNA underwent reverse transcription, so sequencing read expressed TCRB transcripts. Clones were sequenced by immunoSEQ multiplex PCR, and TCRdb holds only the in-frame ones, with some missing. The data contain 430,000 or so clones, roughly 11% of them singletons. A CD45RO/CCR7/CD25/CD127/CD95/CD27 panel sorted naive, central memory, regulatory and stem cell-like memory CD4+ cells. The sample comprised naive CD4+ T cells from blood. The TCR originated in a woman between 18 and 30 years old in good health. The chain combines TRBV27 with TRBJ1-5, with a possible D match to TRBD1 (6 bases). CDR3 loop: CASSGREGGNQPQHF. The DNA for the CDR3 is TGTGCCAGCAGTGGTCGGGAAGGGGGTAATCAGCCCCAGCATTTT.